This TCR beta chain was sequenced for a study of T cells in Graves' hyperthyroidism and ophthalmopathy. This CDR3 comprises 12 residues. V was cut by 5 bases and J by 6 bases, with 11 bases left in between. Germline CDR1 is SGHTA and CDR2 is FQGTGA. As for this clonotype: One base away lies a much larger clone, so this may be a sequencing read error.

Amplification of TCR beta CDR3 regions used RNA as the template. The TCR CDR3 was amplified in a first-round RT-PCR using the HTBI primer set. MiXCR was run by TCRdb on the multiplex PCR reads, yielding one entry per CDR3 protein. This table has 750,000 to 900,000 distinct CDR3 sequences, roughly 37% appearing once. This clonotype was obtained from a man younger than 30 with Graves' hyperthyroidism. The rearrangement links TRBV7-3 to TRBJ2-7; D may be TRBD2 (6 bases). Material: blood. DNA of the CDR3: TGTGCCAGCAGCAAGGGAGGTTTCGAGCAGTACTTC. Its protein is CASSKGGFEQYF.